These 31 T cell receptor beta chains share one sample of origin, sequenced in a study of monozygotic twins with inflammatory bowel disease. TCRdb reprocessed the 5' RACE reads, with one entry per CDR3 protein and no DNA. The sample totals 350,000 to 500,000 distinct CDR3 sequences; its top ten clones hold 2% to 2.5%. Input material: blood. These receptors were collected from a human donor with ulcerative colitis or Crohn's disease, or a healthy co-twin of an affected twin (not recorded which).

This chain connects TRBV5-4 to TRBJ1-2; TCRdb's D call of TRBD1 is untestable without DNA. Germline V gene data show CDR1 as SGHNT and CDR2 as YYREEE (reference sequence). This CDR3 comprises 14 residues. CDR3: CASSGGDRGYGYTF. The full variable domain, its missing parts supplied by reference TRBV5-4 and TRBJ1-2, is ETGVTQSPTHLIKTRGQQVTLRCSSQSGHNTVSWYQQALGQGPQFIFQYYREEENGRGNFPPRFSGLQFPNYSSELNVNALELDDSALYLCASSGGDRGYGYTFGSGTRLTVV.

V usage is TRBV20-1 and J usage is TRBJ2-1. Germline V gene data show CDR1 as DFQATT and CDR2 as SNEGSKA (reference sequence). The CDR3 covers 15 residues. The chain's CDR3 is CSARASRWSYNEQFF.

Here the CDR3 reads CASSIQGTGANVLTF. The chain carries TRBV19 and TRBJ2-6; TCRdb's assignment of TRBD1 cannot be checked, as there is no DNA. Per the germline V gene, CDR1 is LNHDA and CDR2 is SQIVND (reference sequence). This CDR3 comprises 15 residues.

This chain uses TRBV10-3 with TRBJ1-1; no DNA is available, so the TRBD1 call from TCRdb remains unchecked. CDR3 length: 15 residues. Germline CDR1 is ENHRY and CDR2 is SYGVKD. CDR3 loop: CAISGRDRVGTEAFF.

The CDR3 spells CASSLSRWHEQYF. This sequence joins TRBV27 and TRBJ2-7. Germline-derived CDR1 and CDR2 are MNHEY and SMNVEV (reference sequence). The CDR3 extends over 13 amino acids.

V and J are TRBV14 and TRBJ1-2. This CDR3 is built from 15 residues. From germline, CDR1 is SGHDN and CDR2 FVKESK. The CDR3 spells CASSQGMRDSYGYTF.

This sequence joins TRBV6-5 and TRBJ1-5. The CDR3 contains 15 residues. Germline CDR1 MNHEY, CDR2 SVGAGI. The CDR3 here is CASSYGREANQPQHF.

V usage is TRBV6-1 and J usage is TRBJ2-7; no DNA is available, so the TRBD1 call from TCRdb remains unchecked. This CDR3 spans 15 amino acids. Germline V lookup: CDR1 MNHNS, CDR2 SASEGT. The CDR3 loop is CASSKDRSQIYEQYF.

The V gene is TRBV4-3, the J gene TRBJ2-7. Germline CDR1 is LGHNA and CDR2 is YSLEER. CDR3 length: 13 amino acids. CDR3: CASSQVVAREQYF.

The chain carries TRBV5-1 and TRBJ2-7. In germline, CDR1 is SGHRS, CDR2 YFSETQ. The CDR3 is 15 amino acids. This CDR3 is CASSLGTAAAYEQYF.

This chain links TRBV5-1 with TRBJ1-2. This CDR3 comprises 15 residues. Germline V gives CDR1 SGHRS, CDR2 YFSETQ. Here the CDR3 reads CASSLEEQTMYGYTF.

The gene calls are TRBV5-1 and TRBJ2-1; there is no DNA to check the TCRdb D call of TRBD2. Looked up from germline, CDR1 is SGHRS and CDR2 is YFSETQ. The CDR3 spans 13 residues. CDR3 amino acids: CASSHLTSSEQFF.

The chain has TRBV9 and TRBJ2-1; TCRdb designates TRBD2, a call that cannot be tested without DNA. The CDR3 totals 13 residues. The germline gives CDR1 SGDLS, CDR2 YYNGEE. The chain's CDR3 is CASSSYSGGEQFF.

V is TRBV11-1 and J is TRBJ2-2; TCRdb lists TRBD1, though no DNA is available to test this call. Germline CDR1 and CDR2: SGHAT and FQDESV (reference sequence). The length of the CDR3 is 16 residues. Here the CDR3 reads CASSRDTVRNTGELFF. Combining the CDR3 with reference TRBV11-1 and TRBJ2-2 gives the whole variable domain EAEVAQSPRYKITEKSQAVAFWCDPISGHATLYWYRQILGQGPELLVQFQDESVVDDSQLPKDRFSAERLKGVDSTLKIQPAELGDSAMYLCASSRDTVRNTGELFFGEGSRLTVL.

The chain has TRBV12-3 or TRBV12-4 and TRBJ1-1. The CDR3 contains 14 residues. CDR3 residues: CASSFGSPNTEAFF.

The chain is built from TRBV7-3 and TRBJ1-5; TCRdb proposes TRBD1, but this gene call is untestable without DNA. Germline CDR1 SGHTA, CDR2 FQGTGA. The CDR3 length is 15 residues. This CDR3 is CASSSEGQGGQPQHF.

The chain is built from TRBV29-1 and TRBJ2-1. Germline V gene data show CDR1 as SQVTM and CDR2 as ANQGSEA. This CDR3 contains 13 residues. CDR3 residues: CSVEGRAYNEQFF.

V usage is TRBV4-2 and J usage is TRBJ2-1; TCRdb's D gene call, TRBD1, goes unchecked for lack of DNA. In germline, CDR1 is LGHNA, CDR2 YNFKEQ. The length of the CDR3 is 13 residues. This CDR3 reads CASSQPGGNEQFF.

The CDR3 reads CSVYPNRLLTDTQYF. The chain joins TRBV29-1 to TRBJ2-3; without DNA, the TCRdb call of TRBD2 cannot be checked. The CDR3 sequence is 15 residues long. Germline V gene sequence: CDR1 SQVTM, CDR2 ANQGSEA.

The chain joins TRBV12-3 or TRBV12-4 to TRBJ2-5; TCRdb's D call of TRBD2 is untestable without DNA. The CDR3 covers 15 residues. The CDR3 here is CASSATSGAAETQYF.

This chain links TRBV20-1 with TRBJ2-6; no DNA is available, so the TRBD1 call from TCRdb remains unchecked. This CDR3 is built from 14 residues. The germline CDR1 and CDR2 sequences are DFQATT and SNEGSKA (reference sequence). Here the CDR3 reads CSASRDRGANVLTF.

The V call is TRBV7-7, the J call TRBJ2-3. Germline CDR1 is SSHAT and CDR2 is FNYEAQ (reference sequence). The CDR3 has 16 residues. The CDR3 sequence: CASSPARTLGADTQYF.

The gene calls are TRBV9 and TRBJ2-6; TCRdb proposes TRBD1, but this gene call is untestable without DNA. Germline V gene data show CDR1 as SGDLS and CDR2 as YYNGEE. This CDR3 region has 19 residues. Here the CDR3 reads CASSSGTGGVFSGANVLTF.

The V and J genes are TRBV7-9 and TRBJ2-7; the D call from TCRdb, TRBD1, cannot be confirmed without DNA. The CDR3 is 15 amino acids. Germline assignment: CDR1 SEHNR and CDR2 FQNEAQ (reference sequence). The CDR3 loop is CASSRSRDSGYEQYF.

V gene TRBV6-5 combines with J gene TRBJ2-1; TCRdb outputs TRBD2, but without DNA this stays unchecked. This CDR3 is 17 amino acids long. Per the germline V gene, CDR1 is MNHEY and CDR2 is SVGAGI. Here the CDR3 reads CASSHLSGGAWNNEQFF.

The V gene is TRBV7-2, the J gene TRBJ1-1. Germline V lookup: CDR1 SGHTA, CDR2 FQGNSA. This CDR3 has 15 residues. The CDR3 sequence: CASSRASRGNTEAFF. The full variable domain, rest sourced from reference TRBV7-2 and TRBJ1-1, is GAGVSQSPSNKVTEKGKDVELRCDPISGHTALYWYRQSLGQGLEFLIYFQGNSAPDKSGLPSDRFSAERTGGSVSTLTIQRTQQEDSAVYLCASSRASRGNTEAFFGQGTRLTVV.

The J gene is TRBJ1-6, the V gene TRBV18. The length of the CDR3 is 13 residues. Germline assignment: CDR1 KGHSH and CDR2 LQKENI. CDR3 sequence reads: CASSPGNRSPLHF.

V gene TRBV5-1 combines with J gene TRBJ1-6; as DNA is missing, the TRBD1 call by TCRdb cannot be tested. In germline, CDR1 is SGHRS, CDR2 YFSETQ. The CDR3 covers 18 residues. CDR3 protein: CASSPGTEVSSYNSPLHF. Based on the CDR3 plus reference TRBV5-1 and TRBJ1-6, the full variable domain is KAGVTQTPRYLIKTRGQQVTLSCSPISGHRSVSWYQQTPGQGLQFLFEYFSETQRNKGNFPGRFSGRQFSNSRSEMNVSTLELGDSALYLCASSPGTEVSSYNSPLHFGNGTRLTVT.

The chain links TRBV19 to TRBJ2-3. The CDR3 spans 14 residues. Germline loops: CDR1 LNHDA, CDR2 SQIVND (reference sequence). CDR3 region: CASSIRHSTDTQYF.

The CDR3 here is CATSRVSGGADEQFF. The rearrangement joins TRBV15 to TRBJ2-1; with no DNA, the TCRdb D assignment of TRBD2 cannot be verified. Germline values: CDR1 LNHNV, CDR2 YYDKDF (reference sequence). This CDR3 comprises 15 residues. Full variable domain (missing parts from reference TRBV15 and TRBJ2-1): DAMVIQNPRYQVTQFGKPVTLSCSQTLNHNVMYWYQQKSSQAPKLLFHYYDKDFNNEADTPDNFQSRRPNTSFCFLDIRSPGLGDTAMYLCATSRVSGGADEQFFGPGTRLTVL.

The chain employs TRBV6-5 and TRBJ1-2; TCRdb indicates TRBD1, and absent DNA this call remains unverified. From germline, CDR1 is MNHEY and CDR2 SVGAGI. The CDR3 has 13 residues. This CDR3 is CASSYGGGQGYTF.